Given below is one T cell receptor (beta chain) in context. Its antigen is currently unknown. The data were taken from a study of T-cell reconstitution after alpha-beta-depleted transplantation in children. Preparing the TCRbeta library involved the use of unique molecular identifiers. One entry per CDR3 protein results from TCRdb running MiXCR on the PCR reads. The sample comprises about a million distinct CDR3 sequences, roughly 29% of which are singletons, and about 28% rests with the top ten. Study-wide findings and caveats: Newly made T cells mostly supplied T-cell counts and diversity one year after transplant. After transplant, high TCRbeta diversity at day 60 in some patients arose from surviving recipient T cells and thymic progenitors. As was reported, about two months after transplant, alpha-beta T cells came from several hundred expanded graft clones.

Trimming removed 5 bases from V and 1 base from J; junction bases left unmatched: 9. Germline V gene lookup returns CDR1 MNHNS and CDR2 SASEGT. The CDR3 is made up of 16 amino acids. The sequencing here drew on PBMCs, mostly from graft donor cells, taken 360 days after TCRalphabeta/CD19-depleted stem cell transplant. V usage is TRBV6-1 and J usage is TRBJ2-3; TRBD2 matches 7 bases. The sequence was collected from a boy under three years old who had a stem cell transplant for SCID, so the T cells may come from the graft donor. CDR3 sequence reads: CASSLISGPGTDTQYF. The DNA of the CDR3 is TGTGCCAGCAGTCTGATTAGCGGGCCAGGCACAGATACGCAGTATTTT.